The 9 T cell receptor beta chains given below trace back to one sample, sequenced in a study of blood T cell repertoires in COVID-19. Clones were sequenced by immunoSEQ multiplex PCR, and TCRdb holds only the in-frame ones, with some missing. This table has under 110,000 clones, about 82% appearing once. Specimen: peripheral blood. Source of these receptors: a man older than 75 with COVID-19, enrolled during active disease.

This chain connects TRBV2 to TRBJ1-5; D not resolved. CDR3 length: 14 amino acids. The V end lost 3 bases, the J end lost 2 bases, and 8 bases lay between the germline ends. CDR1 is SNHLY, CDR2 FYNNEI, per germline. For the CDR3, the DNA is TGTGCCAGCAGTGAGAGGGATCGCAATCAGCCCCAGCATTTT. This encodes CASSERDRNQPQHF.

The chain has TRBV28 and TRBJ2-5; D gene ambiguous. The ends were cut back, 4 bases at V and 3 bases at J, with 9 bases in the middle. Germline CDR1 and CDR2: MDHEN and SYDVKM. The CDR3 consists of 13 residues. The CDR3 loop is CASSSYPKETQYF. The DNA for the CDR3 is TGTGCCAGCAGTTCTTATCCTAAAGAGACCCAGTACTTC.

This chain links TRBV30 with TRBJ2-1, with TRBD1 as a possible D gene (6 bases). Germline values: CDR1 GTSNPN, CDR2 SVGIG (reference sequence). The CDR3 length is 11 residues. The germline V and J ends were trimmed by 3 bases and 14 bases, with 14 bases remaining between them. Here the CDR3 reads CAWSPGTRKFF. The CDR3 DNA is TGTGCCTGGAGCCCTGGGACAAGAAAGTTCTTC.

The rearrangement links TRBV4-2 to TRBJ2-3, with 10 bases identical to TRBD2. The trim removed 4 bases at V and 2 bases at J, leaving 6 bases unmatched. Germline CDR1 reads LGHNA; CDR2 reads YNFKEQ. The CDR3 has 16 residues. In DNA, the CDR3 is TGTGCCAGCAGCCCGTGGACTAGCGGAAACACAGATACGCAGTATTTT. Translation gives CASSPWTSGNTDTQYF.

The chain links TRBV9 to TRBJ2-5, with TRBD1 identical over 7 bases. The trim removed 3 bases at V and 4 bases at J, leaving 12 bases unmatched. Looked up from germline, CDR1 is SGDLS and CDR2 is YYNGEE. This CDR3 has 16 residues. CDR3 loop: CASSALGGLLGETQYF. The CDR3 DNA reads TGTGCCAGCAGCGCCCTAGGGGGCCTTCTAGGAGAGACCCAGTACTTC.

This clone was seen repeatedly, ten times or more. The rearrangement uses TRBV13 and TRBJ2-7, with 9 bases aligning to TRBD1. The CDR3 consists of 16 residues. Germline CDR1 reads PRHDT; CDR2 reads FYEKMQ (reference sequence). J gave up 1 base and V 3 bases, and 7 bases lay outside the gene matches. This CDR3 is CASSLGTGILSYEQYF. The CDR3 DNA sequence: TGTGCCAGCAGCTTGGGGACAGGGATCCTTTCCTACGAGCAGTACTTC.

V is TRBV4-1 and J is TRBJ1-2; no reliable D call. The V gene lost 1 base and the J gene lost 0 bases, with 6 bases spanning the gap. The CDR3 has 14 residues. The germline CDR1 and CDR2 sequences are MGHRA and YSYEKL. The chain's CDR3 is CASSQVSANYGYTF. DNA for the CDR3: TGCGCCAGCAGCCAAGTCTCCGCTAACTATGGCTACACCTTC.

The rearrangement joins TRBV30 to TRBJ1-1; 8 bases are a match to TRBD1. With 5 bases clipped from V and 0 bases from J, the junction kept 14 bases outside the gene matches. Germline assignment: CDR1 GTSNPN and CDR2 SVGIG (reference sequence). The CDR3 has 17 residues. The CDR3: CAWSLRQGPTMNTEAFF. CDR3 coding DNA: TGTGCCTGGTCCCTGAGACAGGGGCCAACCATGAACACTGAAGCTTTCTTT.

Concerning this clone itself: A much larger clone differs by one base, so this may be a read error. V is TRBV5-1 and J is TRBJ2-1, with 14 bases aligning to TRBD2. CDR3 length equals 15 residues. Germline CDR1 SGHRS, CDR2 YFSETQ. V shed 4 bases, J shed 8 bases, and the junction held 5 bases outside the gene matches. The CDR3 region is CASSAGLAGVDEQFF. CDR3 DNA: TGCGCCAGCAGCGCGGGACTAGCGGGAGTCGATGAGCAGTTCTTC.